This is a list of T cell receptor beta chains from one sample in a study of cytomegalovirus exposure and HLA in healthy donors. TCRdb's table, derived via immunoSEQ multiplex PCR, lists solely in-frame clones and lacks some. The sample records approximately 120,000 clones, 74% being singletons. The sequencing sample was made of PBMCs. All receptors derive from a woman in her forties or fifties in good health and CMV-seropositive. Each CDR3 is given with its conserved first and last residue. D genes are given only for firm matches. Clone size, where shown, is once, few, many, or a class for clones that have expanded.

CDR3	DNA	size	V	D	J
CASSEEGTDTQYF	TGTGCCAGCAGTGAGGAGGGCACAGATACGCAGTATTTT	once	TRBV2	-	TRBJ2-3
CASSYNRASGNTIYF	TGTGCCAGCAGCTACAACAGGGCCTCTGGAAACACCATATATTTT	-	TRBV7-2	-	TRBJ1-3
CASKAGPDYEQYF	TGTGCCAGCAAGGCGGGGCCAGACTACGAGCAGTACTTC	once	TRBV6-5	-	TRBJ2-7
CASSLAPPPVVDEQFF	TGCGCCAGCAGCTTAGCACCCCCCCCCGTCGTCGATGAGCAGTTCTTC	-	TRBV5-1	-	TRBJ2-1
CASSLGRGYGHNEQFF	TGTGCCAGCAGCTTAGGTCGAGGGTACGGCCACAATGAGCAGTTCTTC	-	TRBV11-3	-	TRBJ2-1
CASSEVTREGEQFF	TGTGCCAGCAGTGAAGTCACCAGGGAGGGCGAGCAGTTCTTC	-	TRBV6-1	TRBD2	TRBJ2-1
CASSARLAVHSYNEQFF	TGTGCCAGCAGTGCCAGACTAGCCGTCCACTCCTACAATGAGCAGTTCTTC	-	TRBV2	TRBD2	TRBJ2-1
CAWRTALPEAFF	TGTGCCTGGAGGACAGCGCTACCCGAAGCTTTCTTT	-	TRBV30	-	TRBJ1-1
CASSRADSTNEKLFF	TGTGCCAGCAGCCGAGCGGACAGTACTAATGAAAAACTGTTTTTT	-	TRBV7-2	-	TRBJ1-4
CASSDRETGELFF	TGTGCCAGCAGTGACAGGGAAACCGGGGAGCTGTTTTTT	-	TRBV6-1	-	TRBJ2-2
CASSNYREAANYGYTF	TGTGCCAGTAGTAACTATCGCGAGGCGGCTAACTATGGCTACACCTTC	-	TRBV19	-	TRBJ1-2
CSASTSIGYTF	TGCAGTGCTAGTACTTCCATCGGCTACACCTTC	-	TRBV20-1	-	TRBJ1-2
CASSLNAGYSNQPQHF	TGTGCCAGCAGCTTAAATGCAGGTTATAGCAATCAGCCCCAGCATTTT	-	TRBV11-2	-	TRBJ1-5
CASSRQAHQPQHF	TGTGCCAGCAGTCGACAGGCACATCAGCCCCAGCATTTT	few	TRBV27	-	TRBJ1-5
CASSSLAGQETQYF	TGCGCCAGCAGCTCTCTAGCGGGCCAAGAGACCCAGTACTTC	-	TRBV5-1	TRBD2	TRBJ2-5
CASSGGGNPEQFF	TGTGCCAGCAGCGGAGGGGGCAACCCCGAGCAGTTCTTC	-	TRBV2	-	TRBJ2-1
CASSDTGGYGNQPQHF	TGTGCCAGCAGTGACACGGGGGGTTATGGCAATCAGCCCCAGCATTTT	-	TRBV6-1	-	TRBJ1-5
CASSQEGGLSSYNEQFF	TGCGCCAGCAGCCAAGAGGGGGGGCTGAGCTCCTACAATGAGCAGTTCTTC	-	TRBV4-3	-	TRBJ2-1
CASQYAATYEQYF	TGTGCCAGCCAATATGCGGCAACCTACGAGCAGTACTTC	-	TRBV6-5	-	TRBJ2-7
CASSFPSGGGSYGYTF	TGTGCCAGCAGCTTTCCCTCGGGCGGCGGGAGCTATGGCTACACCTTC	-	TRBV7-2	-	TRBJ1-2
CASSQSSLAIPTYEQYF	TGCGCCAGCAGTCAATCGTCGCTAGCGATCCCCACTTACGAGCAGTACTTC	-	TRBV23-1	-	TRBJ2-7
CASRQGAGTGELFF	TGTGCCAGCAGACAGGGGGCGGGCACCGGGGAGCTGTTTTTT	-	TRBV7-9	TRBD1	TRBJ2-2